This record covers a single T cell receptor (beta chain). Antigen: not known. Deep was the level at which the assay was run. The protocol was immunoSEQ multiplex PCR, while the TCRdb copy is restricted to in-frame clones and leaves out a portion. Of more than 1 million clones listed, about 84% were seen once; the top ten hold more than 0.5%. The data are from a study of shared clonotypes between healthy human individuals. Per germline, CDR1 LNHDA and CDR2 SQIVND (reference sequence). The CDR3 length is 15 residues. Trimming took 10 bases from V and 4 from J, leaving 20 bases between them. Study results and limitations: Shared across a handful of donors were 4% to 6% of the naive CD4 clonotypes.

Sequenced sample: memory CD4+ T cells from PBMCs. The subset here: CD45RA-negative fraction. This TCR was recovered from a man between 18 and 35 years old in good health. Some clones in this sample may be carry-over from other donors' samples. V gene TRBV19 combines with J gene TRBJ1-5; D uncertain. The CDR3 sequence: CATQSSVVRNQPQHF. CDR3 coding DNA: TGTGCCACCCAATCATCGGTGGTGCGAAATCAGCCCCAGCATTTT.